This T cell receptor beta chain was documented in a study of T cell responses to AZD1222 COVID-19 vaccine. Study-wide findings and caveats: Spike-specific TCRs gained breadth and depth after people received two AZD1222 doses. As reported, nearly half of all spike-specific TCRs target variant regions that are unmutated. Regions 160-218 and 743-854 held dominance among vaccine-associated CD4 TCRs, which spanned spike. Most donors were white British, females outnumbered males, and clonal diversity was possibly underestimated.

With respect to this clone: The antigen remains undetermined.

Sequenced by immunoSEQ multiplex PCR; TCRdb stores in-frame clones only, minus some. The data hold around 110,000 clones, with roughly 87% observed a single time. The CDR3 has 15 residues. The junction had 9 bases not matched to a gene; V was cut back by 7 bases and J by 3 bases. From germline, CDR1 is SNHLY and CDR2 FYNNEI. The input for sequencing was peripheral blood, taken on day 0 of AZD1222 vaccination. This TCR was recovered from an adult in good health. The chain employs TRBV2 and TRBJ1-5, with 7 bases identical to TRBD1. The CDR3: CASNPDRRANQPQHF. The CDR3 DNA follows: TGTGCCAGCAACCCGGACAGGAGGGCCAATCAGCCCCAGCATTTT. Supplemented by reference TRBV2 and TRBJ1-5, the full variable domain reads EPEVTQTPSHQVTQMGQEVILRCVPISNHLYFYWYRQILGQKVEFLVSFYNNEISEKSEIFDDQFSVERPDGSNFTLKIRSTKLEDSAMYFCASNPDRRANQPQHFGDGTRLSIL.